This passage covers 20 T cell receptor beta chains from one sample sequenced in a study of cytomegalovirus exposure and HLA in healthy donors. It was with 60 Vbeta and 13 Jbeta primers that the PCR ran. Sequencing was performed with immunoSEQ multiplex PCR; in TCRdb, only in-frame clones are kept and a portion is missing. Listed are tens of thousands of clones; about 16% falls within the top ten. Sequenced input: PBMCs. These receptors were obtained from a male donor in good health and CMV-seropositive.

The chain has TRBV10-2 and TRBJ2-7; perhaps TRBD1 as D (5 bases). Looked up from germline, CDR1 is WSHSY and CDR2 is SAAADI. The CDR3 runs 16 residues. Trimming cost V 4 bases and J 2 bases, with 18 bases left between them. The CDR3 nucleotides read TGCGCCAGCAGTGCGGGCGCACAGGCCCCAGCCTACGAGCAGTACTTC. Amino acid sequence: CASSAGAQAPAYEQYF.

V usage is TRBV5-6 and J usage is TRBJ2-5, with 7 bases fitting TRBD2. J gave up 1 base and V 4 bases, and 1 base lay outside the gene matches. Germline V lookup: CDR1 SGHDT, CDR2 YYEEEE. The CDR3 contains 13 residues. The CDR3 spells CASSTGGQETQYF. CDR3 DNA sequence: TGTGCCAGCAGCACGGGGGGCCAAGAGACCCAGTACTTC.

The chain couples TRBV9 to TRBJ2-5; tentatively, D is TRBD1 (5 bases). The length of the CDR3 is 13 residues. Germline loops: CDR1 SGDLS, CDR2 YYNGEE. V shed 0 bases and J shed 5 bases, with 8 bases lying between them. The DNA of the CDR3 is TGTGCCAGCAGCGTAGAGGGGCGTGAGACCCAGTACTTC. Its translation: CASSVEGRETQYF.

The V and J genes are TRBV27 and TRBJ1-5, with 8 bases that match TRBD1. The trim removed 5 bases at V and 6 bases at J, leaving 9 bases unmatched. Germline CDR1 and CDR2: MNHEY and SMNVEV (reference sequence). This CDR3 has 15 amino acids. CDR3 sequence reads: CASSIQGAVSQPQHF. CDR3 DNA sequence: TGTGCCAGCAGTATCCAGGGGGCAGTTAGTCAGCCCCAGCATTTT.

V usage is TRBV19 and J usage is TRBJ2-2; the D gene is possibly TRBD2 (7 bases). The germline CDR1 and CDR2 sequences are LNHDA and SQIVND (reference sequence). The V end lost 6 bases, the J end lost 5 bases, and 16 bases lay between the germline ends. The CDR3 is made up of 15 amino acids. The CDR3 DNA follows: TGTGCCAGTAGCACATACAGGGAGGGGACCGGGGAGCTGTTTTTT. It is translated as CASSTYREGTGELFF.

The chain is built from TRBV28 and TRBJ1-5; D gene ambiguous. This CDR3 has 17 residues. V lost 8 bases to trimming and J lost 0 bases, with 20 bases between them. Germline loops: CDR1 MDHEN, CDR2 SYDVKM. CDR3: CASGTTPPADSNQPQHF. The CDR3 coding sequence is TGTGCCAGCGGCACAACCCCCCCTGCTGATAGCAATCAGCCCCAGCATTTT.

J is TRBJ2-6 and V is TRBV7-6; tentatively, D is TRBD2 (6 bases). Germline CDR1 and CDR2: SGHVS and FNYEAQ. The V gene lost 4 bases and the J gene lost 0 bases, with 13 bases spanning the gap. The CDR3 length is 17 residues. CDR3 residues: CASSSTGLGSGANVLTF. CDR3 nucleotides: TGTGCCAGCAGCTCCACGGGACTCGGCTCTGGGGCCAACGTCCTGACTTTC.

V and J are TRBV20-1 and TRBJ2-1; TRBD1 matches at 7 bases. The V gene end was trimmed by 0 bases and the J gene end by 12 bases; junction bases not matched to a gene: 2. CDR3 size: 11 residues. From germline, CDR1 is DFQATT and CDR2 SNEGSKA (reference sequence). CDR3 in DNA: TGCAGTGCTAGAGATCAGGGGGTGCAGTTCTTC. Residues: CSARDQGVQFF.

The chain uses TRBV30 and TRBJ2-1; 11 bases align to TRBD1. V dropped 0 bases and J dropped 6; count of bases not matched to a gene: 7. In germline, CDR1 is GTSNPN, CDR2 SVGIG (reference sequence). The CDR3 is 16 residues long. CDR3 in amino acids: CAWSVWTGGVGNEQFF. For the CDR3, the DNA is TGTGCCTGGAGTGTCTGGACAGGGGGCGTAGGCAATGAGCAGTTCTTC.

V is TRBV10-3 and J is TRBJ1-5; possible D gene TRBD1, 6 bases. The CDR3 totals 15 residues. Trimming removed 10 bases at V and 0 bases at J, with 16 bases between. Germline V gene sequence: CDR1 ENHRY, CDR2 SYGVKD. The CDR3 is CATTADSLSNQPQHF. The CDR3 nucleotides are TGTGCCACCACCGCGGACAGCCTTAGCAATCAGCCCCAGCATTTT.

This chain connects TRBV5-4 to TRBJ1-1, with D maybe TRBD1 (6 bases). CDR3 length: 14 residues. The V and J ends lost 2 bases and 3 bases respectively, with 11 bases between them. In germline, CDR1 is SGHNT, CDR2 YYREEE (reference sequence). The CDR3 DNA sequence: TGTGCCAGCAGCTTCCAGGGGTTGGACACTGAAGCTTTCTTT. This encodes CASSFQGLDTEAFF. The full variable domain, rest sourced from reference TRBV5-4 and TRBJ1-1, is ETGVTQSPTHLIKTRGQQVTLRCSSQSGHNTVSWYQQALGQGPQFIFQYYREEENGRGNFPPRFSGLQFPNYSSELNVNALELDDSALYLCASSFQGLDTEAFFGQGTRLTVV.

V and J are TRBV9 and TRBJ1-2; 7 nucleotides align to TRBD1. Trimming removed 0 bases from V and 3 bases from J; junction bases left unmatched: 5. The length of the CDR3 is 15 residues. Germline assignment: CDR1 SGDLS and CDR2 YYNGEE. Here the CDR3 reads CASSVGPTGYYGYTF. The CDR3 DNA reads TGTGCCAGCAGCGTAGGCCCGACAGGGTACTATGGCTACACCTTC.

The chain links TRBV23-1 to TRBJ2-1, with D unresolved. TRBV23-1 is given ORF status, its function remaining uncertain. V lost 6 bases, J lost 12 bases, and 21 bases lay in between. The CDR3 is 14 amino acids. CDR3: CASSPAKPQAWQFF. The DNA of the CDR3 is TGCGCCAGCAGCCCCGCCAAACCCCAGGCGTGGCAGTTCTTC.

This chain uses TRBV7-2 with TRBJ2-2, with a possible D match to TRBD2 (6 bases). V lost 5 bases, J lost 4 bases, and 11 bases lay in between. The CDR3 spans 14 residues. CDR1 is SGHTA and CDR2 is FQGNSA in the germline V gene. The CDR3 DNA is TGTGCCAGCAGCGGGGGGAGGCCCACCGGGGAGCTGTTTTTT. It yields the protein CASSGGRPTGELFF.

V and J are TRBV7-9 and TRBJ1-2; TRBD1 matches 8 bases. The CDR3 is 15 amino acids. With V trimmed by 2 bases and J by 2 bases, 4 bases remained unmatched. The germline CDR1 and CDR2 sequences are SEHNR and FQNEAQ (reference sequence). CDR3 residues: CASSLSNRGNYGYTF. The CDR3 DNA sequence: TGTGCCAGCAGCTTATCGAACAGGGGGAACTATGGCTACACCTTC.

Of note for this clone: At the DNA level, this CDR3 is encoded by other sequences in the same sample as well. The chain links TRBV30 to TRBJ1-1; D is uncertain. Germline CDR1 reads GTSNPN; CDR2 reads SVGIG (reference sequence). The CDR3 runs 12 residues. V lost 4 bases and J lost 1, with 7 bases in between. The CDR3 loop reads CAWILGNTEAFF. DNA for the CDR3: TGTGCCTGGATCCTAGGGAACACTGAAGCTTTCTTT.

Comment on this clone: No conserved phenylalanine or tryptophan ends this CDR3, so it is likely a read error. V and J are TRBV30 and TRBJ1-2; no firm D call. The germline gives CDR1 GTSNPN, CDR2 SVGIG (reference sequence). V dropped 1 base and J dropped 5 bases, with 11 bases sitting between them. The CDR3 runs to 13 residues. The CDR3, as DNA: TGTGCCTGGAGTGACGGGGTAGGATATGGCTACACCGTC. Encoded protein: CAWSDGVGYGYTV.

This sequence joins TRBV10-2 and TRBJ1-6; no definite D call. The ends were cut back, 3 bases at V and 0 bases at J, with 12 bases in the middle. The CDR3 runs 17 residues. The germline V gene encodes CDR1 WSHSY and CDR2 SAAADI. The CDR3 region has the DNA TGCGCCAGCAGTGACCGACTACCGAGCTCCTATAATTCACCCCTCCACTTT. This sequence encodes CASSDRLPSSYNSPLHF.

V gene TRBV4-1 combines with J gene TRBJ1-2; TRBD1 might be the D (5 bases). CDR3 length: 16 amino acids. The germline V and J ends were trimmed by 0 bases and 4 bases, with 15 bases remaining between them. Germline V CDR1 and CDR2: MGHRA, YSYEKL. The CDR3 nucleotides are TGCGCCAGCAGCCAAGAGGGTCATAGGGGTAGCTATGGCTACACCTTC. Amino acids: CASSQEGHRGSYGYTF.

The chain has TRBV6-6 and TRBJ1-2, with D tentatively TRBD1 (5 bases). CDR3 length: 10 residues. Germline CDR1 reads MNHNY; CDR2 reads SVGAGI (reference sequence). V lost 8 bases and J lost 8, with 9 bases in between. The CDR3 sequence is CASRGGGYTF. CDR3 DNA: TGTGCCAGCCGCGGGGGAGGCTACACCTTC.